This T cell receptor (beta chain) stems from a study of blood T cell repertoires in COVID-19. About the research overall: Samples representing acute and convalescent COVID-19 were sourced from the United States, Italy and Spain. Sources were T cells, B-cell-depleted T cells, or PBMCs; the material itself was cDNA or gDNA.

The CDR3 totals 17 residues. In the original workflow: Amplification from reference gene primers served as the basis for estimated nucleated cell counts. Profiling relied on immunoSEQ multiplex PCR, and the TCRdb table lists in-frame clones only, not all of them. That table gives V, J and clone size, and the DNA gave D and trimming. The table has approximately 150,000 clones, about 88% seen once; the top ten hold over 2%. The genes are TRBV21-1 and TRBJ1-4; TRBD1 was called by the table and not checked on the DNA. TRBV21-1 is described as a pseudogene. Sequenced sample: peripheral blood. The source of this sequence is a human donor with COVID-19, enrolled during active disease. The donor label of this sample is uncertain. CDR3 sequence reads: CASSNRGLGRSWEKLFF. The DNA for the CDR3 is TGTGCCAGCAGCAACAGGGGGCTCGGTAGGTCGTGGGAAAAACTGTTTTTT.